The clone carrying this TCR beta chain has only one observation. Profiling of TCR beta VDJ combinations and CDR3 sequences used genomic DNA as template. TCRdb passed the reads through MiXCR, listing each CDR3 protein once. The sample contains about 170,000 distinct CDR3 sequences, 60% to 70% of which appear only once. Germline lookup yields CDR1 DFQATT and CDR2 SNEGSKA (reference sequence). The CDR3 is 13 amino acids. V lost 6 bases, J lost 5 bases, and 7 bases stayed unmatched. The data belong to a study of CD8+CD57+ T cells in acquired aplastic anemia. The rearrangement uses TRBV20-1 and TRBJ2-1; 7 positions agree with TRBD1. The receptor was isolated from a human donor in good health. The sample consisted of sorted CD4+, CD8+, or CD8+CD57+ T cells (not recorded which) from PBMCs. This chain's CDR3 is CSAPGQANNEQFF. The CDR3 DNA follows: TGCAGTGCCCCTGGACAGGCGAACAATGAGCAGTTCTTC.